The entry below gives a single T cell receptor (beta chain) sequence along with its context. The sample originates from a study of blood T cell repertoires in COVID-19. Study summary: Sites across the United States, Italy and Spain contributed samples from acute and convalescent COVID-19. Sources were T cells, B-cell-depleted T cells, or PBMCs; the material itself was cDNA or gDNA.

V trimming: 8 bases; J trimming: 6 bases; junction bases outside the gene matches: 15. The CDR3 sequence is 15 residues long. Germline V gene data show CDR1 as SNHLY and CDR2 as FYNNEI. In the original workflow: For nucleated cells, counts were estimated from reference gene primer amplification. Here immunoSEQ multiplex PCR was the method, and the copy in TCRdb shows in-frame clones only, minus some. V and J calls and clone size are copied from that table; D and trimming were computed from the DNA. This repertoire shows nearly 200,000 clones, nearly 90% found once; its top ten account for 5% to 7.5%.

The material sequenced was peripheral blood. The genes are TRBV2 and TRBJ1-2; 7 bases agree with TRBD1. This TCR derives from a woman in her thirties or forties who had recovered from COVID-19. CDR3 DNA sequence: TGTGCCAGCCAATCCACTCCGACAGGGCGAGATGGCTACACCTTC. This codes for CASQSTPTGRDGYTF.